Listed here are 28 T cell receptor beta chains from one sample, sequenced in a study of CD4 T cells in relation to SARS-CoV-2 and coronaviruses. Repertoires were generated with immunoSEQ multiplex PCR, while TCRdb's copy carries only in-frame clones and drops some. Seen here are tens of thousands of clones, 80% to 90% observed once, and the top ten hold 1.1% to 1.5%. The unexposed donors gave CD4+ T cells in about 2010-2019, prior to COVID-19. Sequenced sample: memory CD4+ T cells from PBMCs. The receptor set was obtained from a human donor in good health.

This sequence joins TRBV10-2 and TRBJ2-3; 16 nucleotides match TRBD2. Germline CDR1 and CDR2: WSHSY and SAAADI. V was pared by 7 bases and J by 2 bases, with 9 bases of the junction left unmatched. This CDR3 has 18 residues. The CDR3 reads CASTQGTSGRALTDTQYF. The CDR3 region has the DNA TGCGCCAGCACTCAAGGGACTAGCGGGAGGGCCCTCACAGATACGCAGTATTTT.

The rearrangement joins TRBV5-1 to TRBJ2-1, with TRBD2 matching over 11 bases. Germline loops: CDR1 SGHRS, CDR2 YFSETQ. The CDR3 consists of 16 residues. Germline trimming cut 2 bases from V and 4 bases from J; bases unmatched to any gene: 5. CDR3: CASSFWTSGQYNEQFF. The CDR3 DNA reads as TGCGCCAGCAGCTTCTGGACTAGCGGGCAGTACAATGAGCAGTTCTTC.

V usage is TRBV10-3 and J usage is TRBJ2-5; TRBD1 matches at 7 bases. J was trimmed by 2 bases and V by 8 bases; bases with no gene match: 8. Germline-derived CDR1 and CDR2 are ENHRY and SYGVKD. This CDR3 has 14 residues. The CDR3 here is CAISIGRGQETQYF. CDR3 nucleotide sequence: TGTGCCATCTCCATAGGCAGGGGGCAAGAGACCCAGTACTTC.

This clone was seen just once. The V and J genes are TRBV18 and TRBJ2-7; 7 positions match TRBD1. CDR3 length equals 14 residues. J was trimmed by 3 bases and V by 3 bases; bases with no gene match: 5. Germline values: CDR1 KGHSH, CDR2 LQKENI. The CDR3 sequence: CASSPRDRNYEQYF. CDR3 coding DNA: TGTGCCAGCTCACCCCGGGACAGAAACTACGAGCAGTACTTC.

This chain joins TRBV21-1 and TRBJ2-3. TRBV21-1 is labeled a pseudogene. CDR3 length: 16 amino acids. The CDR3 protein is CASRTARDGRTDTQYF. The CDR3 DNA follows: TGTGCCAGCAGGACTGCACGGGACGGCCGCACAGATACGCAGTATTTT.

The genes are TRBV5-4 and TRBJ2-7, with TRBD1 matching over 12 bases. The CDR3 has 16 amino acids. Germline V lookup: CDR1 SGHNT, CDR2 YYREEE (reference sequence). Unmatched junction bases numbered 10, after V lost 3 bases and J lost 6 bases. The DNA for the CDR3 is TGTGCCAGCAGCTCCGGGACAGGGGGCGGCTTGGGCGAGCAGTACTTC. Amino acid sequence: CASSSGTGGGLGEQYF.

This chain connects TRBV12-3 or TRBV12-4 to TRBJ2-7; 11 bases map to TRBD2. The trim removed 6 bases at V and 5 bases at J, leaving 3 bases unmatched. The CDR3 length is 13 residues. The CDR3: CASSSSGRHEQYF. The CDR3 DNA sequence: TGTGCCAGCAGCTCTAGCGGGAGGCACGAGCAGTACTTC.

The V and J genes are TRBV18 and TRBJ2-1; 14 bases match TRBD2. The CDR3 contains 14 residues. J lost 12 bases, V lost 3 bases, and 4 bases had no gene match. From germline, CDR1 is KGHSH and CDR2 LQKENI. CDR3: CASSPGLAGEPQFF. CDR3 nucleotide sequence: TGTGCCAGCTCACCGGGACTAGCGGGAGAACCGCAGTTCTTC. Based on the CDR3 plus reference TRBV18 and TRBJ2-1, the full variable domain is NAGVMQNPRHLVRRRGQEARLRCSPMKGHSHVYWYRQLPEEGLKFMVYLQKENIIDESGMPKERFSAEFPKEGPSILRIQQVVRGDSAAYFCASSPGLAGEPQFFGPGTRLTVL.

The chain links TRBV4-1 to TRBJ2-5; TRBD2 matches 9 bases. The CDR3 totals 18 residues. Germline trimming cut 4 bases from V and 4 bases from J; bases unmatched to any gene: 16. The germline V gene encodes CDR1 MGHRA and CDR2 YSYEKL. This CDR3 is CASSPEPSSGRIRETQYF. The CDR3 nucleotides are TGCGCCAGCAGCCCCGAGCCAAGTAGCGGGAGAATTAGAGAGACCCAGTACTTC.

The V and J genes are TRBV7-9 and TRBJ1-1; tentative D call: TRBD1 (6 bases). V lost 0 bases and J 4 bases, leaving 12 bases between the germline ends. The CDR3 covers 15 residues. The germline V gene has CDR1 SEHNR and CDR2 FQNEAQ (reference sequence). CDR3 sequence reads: CASSLAAGGSTEAFF. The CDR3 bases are TGTGCCAGCAGCTTAGCGGCCGGGGGCTCCACTGAAGCTTTCTTT.

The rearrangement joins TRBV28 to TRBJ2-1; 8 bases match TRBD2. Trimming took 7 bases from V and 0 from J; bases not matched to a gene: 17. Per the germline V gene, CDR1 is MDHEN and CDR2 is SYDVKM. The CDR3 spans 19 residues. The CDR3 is CASTTQFTSGKSSYNEQFF. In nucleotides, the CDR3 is TGTGCCAGCACAACCCAATTTACTAGCGGAAAGAGCTCCTACAATGAGCAGTTCTTC. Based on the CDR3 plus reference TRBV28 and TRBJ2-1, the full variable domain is DVKVTQSSRYLVKRTGEKVFLECVQDMDHENMFWYRQDPGLGLRLIYFSYDVKMKEKGDIPEGYSVSREKKERFSLILESASTNQTSMYLCASTTQFTSGKSSYNEQFFGPGTRLTVL.

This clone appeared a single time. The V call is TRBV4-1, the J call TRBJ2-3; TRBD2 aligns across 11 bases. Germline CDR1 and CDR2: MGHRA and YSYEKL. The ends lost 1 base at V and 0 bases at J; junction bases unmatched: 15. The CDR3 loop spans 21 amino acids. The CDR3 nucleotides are TGCGCCAGCAGCCAAGTCCCCTACTCCGGGACTAGCGGTTCTAGCACAGATACGCAGTATTTT. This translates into CASSQVPYSGTSGSSTDTQYF.

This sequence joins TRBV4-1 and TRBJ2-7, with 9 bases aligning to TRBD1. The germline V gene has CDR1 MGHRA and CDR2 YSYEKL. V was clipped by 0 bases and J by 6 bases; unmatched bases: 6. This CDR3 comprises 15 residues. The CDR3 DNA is TGCGCCAGCAGCCAAGATTCGGGGACAGGGTCCGAGCAGTACTTC. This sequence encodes CASSQDSGTGSEQYF.

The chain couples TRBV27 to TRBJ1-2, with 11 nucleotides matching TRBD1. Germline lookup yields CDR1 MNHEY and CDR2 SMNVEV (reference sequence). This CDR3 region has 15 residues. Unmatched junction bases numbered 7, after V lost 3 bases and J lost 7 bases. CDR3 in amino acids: CASSLEGDRGGGYTF. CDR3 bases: TGTGCCAGCAGTTTGGAGGGGGACAGGGGGGGTGGCTACACCTTC.

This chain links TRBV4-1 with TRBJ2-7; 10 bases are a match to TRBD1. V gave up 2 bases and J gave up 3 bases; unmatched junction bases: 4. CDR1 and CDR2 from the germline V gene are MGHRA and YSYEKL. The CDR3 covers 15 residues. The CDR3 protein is CASSQPGQGDYEQYF. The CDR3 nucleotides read TGCGCCAGCAGCCAACCCGGACAGGGGGACTACGAGCAGTACTTC.

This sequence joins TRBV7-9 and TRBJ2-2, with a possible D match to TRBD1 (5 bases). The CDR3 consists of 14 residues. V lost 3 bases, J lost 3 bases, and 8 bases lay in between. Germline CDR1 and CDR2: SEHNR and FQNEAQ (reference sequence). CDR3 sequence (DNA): TGTGCCAGCAGCTTCGACAGCTACACCGGGGAGCTGTTTTTT. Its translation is CASSFDSYTGELFF.

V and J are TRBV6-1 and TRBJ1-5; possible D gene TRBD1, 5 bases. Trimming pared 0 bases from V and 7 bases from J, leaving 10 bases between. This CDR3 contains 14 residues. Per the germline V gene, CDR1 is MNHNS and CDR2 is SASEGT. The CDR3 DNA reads TGTGCCAGCAGTGAAGCAACAGGACGGCAGCCCCAGCATTTT. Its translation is CASSEATGRQPQHF.

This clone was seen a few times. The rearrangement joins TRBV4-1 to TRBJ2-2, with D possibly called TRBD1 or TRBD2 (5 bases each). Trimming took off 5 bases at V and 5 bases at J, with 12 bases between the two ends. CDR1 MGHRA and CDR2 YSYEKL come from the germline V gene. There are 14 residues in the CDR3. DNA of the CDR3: TGCGCCAGCAGCAAAGGGTGGGGGACCGGGGAGCTGTTTTTT. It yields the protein CASSKGWGTGELFF.

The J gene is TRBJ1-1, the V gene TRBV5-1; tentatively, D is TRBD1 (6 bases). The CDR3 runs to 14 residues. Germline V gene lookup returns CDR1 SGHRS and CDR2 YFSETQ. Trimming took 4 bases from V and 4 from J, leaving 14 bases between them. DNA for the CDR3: TGCGCCAGCAGCGAGGGGGGGAGGATCACTGAAGCTTTCTTT. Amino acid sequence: CASSEGGRITEAFF.

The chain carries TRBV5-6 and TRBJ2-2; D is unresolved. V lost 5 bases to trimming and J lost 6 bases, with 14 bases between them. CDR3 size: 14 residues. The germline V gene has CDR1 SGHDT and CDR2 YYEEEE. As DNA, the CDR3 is TGTGCCAGCAGTCGGTTATTAAAGGCCGGGGAGCTGTTTTTT. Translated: CASSRLLKAGELFF. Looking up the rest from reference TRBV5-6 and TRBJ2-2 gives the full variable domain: DAGVTQSPTHLIKTRGQQVTLRCSPKSGHDTVSWYQQALGQGPQFIFQYYEEEERQRGNFPDRFSGHQFPNYSSELNVNALLLGDSALYLCASSRLLKAGELFFGEGSRLTVL.

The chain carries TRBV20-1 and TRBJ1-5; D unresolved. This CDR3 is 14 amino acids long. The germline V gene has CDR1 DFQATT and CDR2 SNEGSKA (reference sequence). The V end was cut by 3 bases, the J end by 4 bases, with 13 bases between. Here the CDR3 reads CSASTGIGNQPQHF. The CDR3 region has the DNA TGCAGTGCTAGTACCGGGATCGGAAATCAGCCCCAGCATTTT.

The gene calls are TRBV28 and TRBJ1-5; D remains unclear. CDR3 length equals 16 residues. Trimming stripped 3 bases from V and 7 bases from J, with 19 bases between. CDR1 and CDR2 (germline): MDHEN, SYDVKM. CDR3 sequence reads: CASSFPPWIGRQPQHF. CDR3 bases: TGTGCCAGCAGTTTTCCCCCCTGGATCGGGCGGCAGCCCCAGCATTTT.

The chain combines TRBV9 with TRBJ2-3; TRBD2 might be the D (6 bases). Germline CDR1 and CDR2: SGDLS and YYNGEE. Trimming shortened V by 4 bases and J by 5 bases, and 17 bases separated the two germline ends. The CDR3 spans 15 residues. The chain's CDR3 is CASSPLPGAGDTQYF. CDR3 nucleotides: TGTGCCAGCAGCCCCCTCCCGGGAGCGGGAGATACGCAGTATTTT.

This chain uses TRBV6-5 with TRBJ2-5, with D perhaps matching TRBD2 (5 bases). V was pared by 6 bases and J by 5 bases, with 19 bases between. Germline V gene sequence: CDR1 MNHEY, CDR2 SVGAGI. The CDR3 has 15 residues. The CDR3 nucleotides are TGTGCCAGCAGCCGCGGAAACCTGGGCGGGGAGACCCAGTACTTC. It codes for CASSRGNLGGETQYF.

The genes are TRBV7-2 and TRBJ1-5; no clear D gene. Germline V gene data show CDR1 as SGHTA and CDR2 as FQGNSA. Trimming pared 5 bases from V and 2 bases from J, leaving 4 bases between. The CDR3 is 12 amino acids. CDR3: CASSLGNQPQHF. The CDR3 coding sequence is TGTGCCAGCAGCCTGGGCAATCAGCCCCAGCATTTT.

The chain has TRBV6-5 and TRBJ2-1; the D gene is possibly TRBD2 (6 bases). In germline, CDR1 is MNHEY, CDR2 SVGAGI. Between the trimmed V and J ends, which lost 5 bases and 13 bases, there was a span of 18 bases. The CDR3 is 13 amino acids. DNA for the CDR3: TGTGCCAGCAGTCTCCCTGAGAGGGAGGAACAGTTCTTC. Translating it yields CASSLPEREEQFF.

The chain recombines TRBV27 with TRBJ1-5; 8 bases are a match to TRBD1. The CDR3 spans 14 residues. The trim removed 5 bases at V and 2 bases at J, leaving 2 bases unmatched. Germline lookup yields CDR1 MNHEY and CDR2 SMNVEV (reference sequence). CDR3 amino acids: CASSKTGGNQPQHF. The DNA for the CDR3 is TGTGCCAGCAGTAAGACAGGGGGCAATCAGCCCCAGCATTTT.

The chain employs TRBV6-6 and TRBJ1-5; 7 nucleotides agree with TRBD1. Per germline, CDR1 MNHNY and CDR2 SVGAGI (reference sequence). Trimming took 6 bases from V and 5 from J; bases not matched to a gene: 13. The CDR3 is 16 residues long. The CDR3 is CASSAHDRGGDQPQHF. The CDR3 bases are TGTGCCAGCAGCGCCCACGACCGAGGGGGCGATCAGCCCCAGCATTTT.